What follows are 32 T cell receptor beta chains derived from one specimen sequenced in a study of T cell repertoires in cytomegalovirus infection. TCRdb used MiXCR to reprocess the reads, holding one entry per CDR3 protein. The profile covers hundreds of thousands of distinct CDR3 sequences, with roughly 16% appearing a single time and around 11% taken by the ten largest. Specimen: PBMCs. Receptors originate from a human donor in good health (CMV status not recorded). Some clones in this sample may be carry-over from other donors' samples.

This clonotype was found many times. This chain connects TRBV6-5 to TRBJ2-5, with 8 bases lining up with TRBD1. CDR1 and CDR2 (germline): MNHEY, SVGAGI. Trimming at V came to 0 bases and at J to 9 bases, leaving 9 bases not matched to a gene. The CDR3 is made up of 15 amino acids. CDR3: CASSYSRTGLAAQYF. The CDR3 DNA reads as TGTGCCAGCAGTTACTCCAGGACAGGGCTTGCGGCCCAGTACTTC.

This clonotype occurred many times. V usage is TRBV11-1 and J usage is TRBJ2-2; D is unclear. Germline CDR1 is SGHAT and CDR2 is FQDESV (reference sequence). The CDR3 covers 14 residues. Trimming left V 3 bases short and J 4 bases short, with 9 bases between. CDR3 protein: CASSFFSGTGELFF. The CDR3 nucleotides read TGTGCCAGCAGCTTTTTTTCGGGCACCGGGGAGCTGTTTTTT.

This clonotype was observed many times. V gene TRBV7-8 combines with J gene TRBJ1-1; D unclear. Germline V gene data show CDR1 as SGHVS and CDR2 as FQNEAQ. CDR3 size: 14 residues. Trimming shortened V by 1 base and J by 5 bases, and 11 bases separated the two germline ends. The CDR3 nucleotides are TGTGCCAGCAGCTTAGTCTCGGCGGAGACTGAAGCTTTCTTT. Protein sequence: CASSLVSAETEAFF.

This clonotype was observed a few times. This chain connects TRBV12-3 or TRBV12-4 to TRBJ2-5; tentatively, D is TRBD2 (5 bases). The CDR3 totals 17 residues. The germline V and J ends were trimmed by 5 bases and 5 bases, with 24 bases remaining between them. This CDR3 is CASSTNGNREGPETQYF. In DNA, the CDR3 is TGTGCCAGCAGTACGAACGGGAACAGAGAAGGGCCCGAGACCCAGTACTTC.

This clonotype was detected many times. The genes are TRBV6-5 and TRBJ1-6; 9 bases map to TRBD1. Per germline, CDR1 MNHEY and CDR2 SVGAGI. With V trimmed by 0 bases and J by 6 bases, 9 bases remained unmatched. There are 18 residues in the CDR3. CDR3 DNA sequence: TGTGCCAGCAGTTACTCGACCGGGACAGGGACTTTTAATTCACCCCTCCACTTT. Its protein product is CASSYSTGTGTFNSPLHF.

This clonotype was seen many times. The rearrangement links TRBV7-2 to TRBJ1-1; D unclear. Germline V gives CDR1 SGHTA, CDR2 FQGNSA. CDR3 length equals 14 residues. Trimming took off 0 bases at V and 4 bases at J, with 9 bases between the two ends. Here the CDR3 reads CASSLAGWGTEAFF. In DNA form, the CDR3 reads TGTGCCAGCAGCTTAGCAGGATGGGGCACTGAAGCTTTCTTT.

This clonotype was counted ten times or more. The chain employs TRBV7-2 and TRBJ2-1; tentative D call: TRBD2 (5 bases). Trimming shortened V by 1 base and J by 4 bases, and 8 bases separated the two germline ends. Germline V gene lookup returns CDR1 SGHTA and CDR2 FQGNSA. The CDR3 covers 14 residues. The CDR3 region is CASSLELGYNEQFF. The CDR3 bases are TGTGCCAGCAGCTTAGAACTAGGGTACAATGAGCAGTTCTTC.

This clonotype has just a few counts. One end of the junction is discordant with germline, which a read error may explain. The chain combines TRBV2 with TRBJ2-3; D call uncertain. The CDR3 has 11 residues. Germline V gene sequence: CDR1 SNHLY, CDR2 FYNNEI. This CDR3 is CASSQADTQYF. CDR3 in DNA: TGTGCCAGCAGTCAAGCTGATACGCAGTATTTT.

This clonotype has only a few counts. The rearrangement uses TRBV27 and TRBJ2-7; 8 bases match TRBD1. Germline assignment: CDR1 MNHEY and CDR2 SMNVEV (reference sequence). The CDR3 spans 12 residues. V shed 4 bases, J shed 6 bases, and the junction held 2 bases outside the gene matches. This CDR3 is CASSSTGGEQYF. The DNA of the CDR3 is TGTGCCAGCAGTTCAACAGGGGGCGAGCAGTACTTC.

This clonotype was recorded many times. The chain has TRBV7-9 and TRBJ2-3; D may match TRBD1 or TRBD2 (6 bases each). Between the trimmed V and J ends, which lost 3 bases and 5 bases, there was a span of 21 bases. CDR1 SEHNR and CDR2 FQNEAQ come from the germline V gene (reference sequence). The CDR3 is 17 residues long. The CDR3 here is CASSLWSGTPGEDTQYF. In DNA, the CDR3 is TGTGCCAGCAGCTTGTGGTCCGGGACACCGGGAGAAGATACGCAGTATTTT.

This clonotype was seen a few times. The V and J genes are TRBV12-3 or TRBV12-4 and TRBJ2-1; no definite D call. V was shortened by 8 bases and J by 0 bases, with 8 bases between the two germline ends. CDR3 size: 13 residues. CDR3 residues: CASSSLSYNEQFF. CDR3 DNA: TGTGCCAGCTCTTCACTCTCCTACAATGAGCAGTTCTTC.

In its sample, this clonotype was seen many times. The rearrangement links TRBV7-2 to TRBJ2-3; 9 bases line up with TRBD2. Germline CDR1 SGHTA, CDR2 FQGNSA. This CDR3 region has 18 residues. V gave up 5 bases and J gave up 4 bases; unmatched junction bases: 16. CDR3 DNA: TGTGCCAGCAGCCACGGGGGCGGGGGGGCCACTTGGGCAGATACGCAGTATTTT. Amino acid sequence: CASSHGGGGATWADTQYF.

This clonotype was seen a few times. The chain has TRBV5-1 and TRBJ2-7; either TRBD1 or TRBD2 may fit D (6 bases each). Germline V CDR1 and CDR2: SGHRS, YFSETQ. V shed 0 bases and J shed 5 bases, with 15 bases lying between them. The CDR3 runs to 15 residues. CDR3 nucleotides: TGCGCCAGCAGCTTGGTGGGGGGCGACCTAAACGAGCAGTACTTC. Its translation: CASSLVGGDLNEQYF.

This clonotype was picked up a small number of times. This chain connects TRBV28 to TRBJ2-3; the match to TRBD1 covers 10 bases. After removal of 6 bases from V and 5 bases from J, the junction contained 5 bases not matched to a gene. The germline CDR1 and CDR2 sequences are MDHEN and SYDVKM. CDR3 length: 14 residues. CDR3 protein: CASRTGGAGDTQYF. For the CDR3, the DNA is TGTGCCAGCAGGACAGGGGGCGCGGGAGATACGCAGTATTTT.

Many counts were recorded for this clonotype. CDR3 nucleotide sequence: TGTGCCAGCAGTTTATGGGCGGACACCGGGGAGCTGTTTTTT. This encodes CASSLWADTGELFF. The gene calls are TRBV28 and TRBJ2-2; D is unclear. This CDR3 is 14 amino acids long. Trimming removed 0 bases from V and 3 bases from J, with 5 bases in between. The germline V gene has CDR1 MDHEN and CDR2 SYDVKM.

This clonotype was found many times. This chain joins TRBV12-3 or TRBV12-4 and TRBJ2-7, with 9 bases aligning to TRBD1. V dropped 6 bases and J dropped 4; count of bases not matched to a gene: 7. CDR3 length: 14 residues. The CDR3 sequence is CASSPGQGGYEQYF. The DNA for the CDR3 is TGTGCCAGCAGCCCGGGACAGGGTGGGTACGAGCAGTACTTC.

This clonotype came up many times. The chain recombines TRBV28 with TRBJ1-5, with D unresolved. CDR1 and CDR2 from the germline V gene are MDHEN and SYDVKM. The CDR3 covers 13 residues. V was cut by 3 bases and J by 1 base, with 4 bases left in between. The CDR3 DNA reads TGTGCCAGCAGTTTTCGGAGCAATCAGCCCCAGCATTTT. It encodes CASSFRSNQPQHF. Supplemented by reference TRBV28 and TRBJ1-5, the full variable domain reads DVKVTQSSRYLVKRTGEKVFLECVQDMDHENMFWYRQDPGLGLRLIYFSYDVKMKEKGDIPEGYSVSREKKERFSLILESASTNQTSMYLCASSFRSNQPQHFGDGTRLSIL.

This clonotype was detected only a few times. The rearrangement uses TRBV20-1 and TRBJ2-6; D not resolved. V shed 5 bases and J shed 4 bases, with 6 bases lying between them. This CDR3 spans 12 amino acids. Germline lookup yields CDR1 DFQATT and CDR2 SNEGSKA (reference sequence). The CDR3 DNA follows: TGCAGTGCTTTCTCGGGGGCCAACGTCCTGACTTTC. It translates to CSAFSGANVLTF.

DNA for the CDR3: TGTGCCAGCAGTACGGTGCAGGCGGCTTTCTTT. This translates into CASSTVQAAFF. This chain links TRBV7-9 with TRBJ1-1; the D is unclear. Germline V gene data show CDR1 as SEHNR and CDR2 as FQNEAQ (reference sequence). CDR3 length: 11 residues. V was pared by 6 bases and J by 11 bases, with 13 bases between.

The chain recombines TRBV20-1 with TRBJ1-5, with a tentative D call TRBD1 (5 bases). This CDR3 is built from 15 residues. The germline V gene encodes CDR1 DFQATT and CDR2 SNEGSKA (reference sequence). V was cut by 4 bases and J by 5 bases, with 18 bases left in between. The CDR3 DNA reads as TGCAGTGCTACTGTAGGAACAAAGGGACATCAGCCCCAGCATTTT. This translates into CSATVGTKGHQPQHF.

V and J are TRBV6-2 or TRBV6-3 and TRBJ2-7; D perhaps matches TRBD1 (5 bases). The CDR3 spans 13 residues. V was pared by 10 bases and J by 3 bases, with 16 bases between. CDR1 MNHEY and CDR2 SVGEGT come from the germline V gene. CDR3 bases: TGTGCCACCAAGGGTGCAGGGCTCTACGAGCAGTACTTC. This sequence encodes CATKGAGLYEQYF.

V gene TRBV28 combines with J gene TRBJ2-3; a possible D gene is TRBD2 (6 bases). The CDR3 totals 15 residues. V was cut by 5 bases and J by 2 bases, with 14 bases left in between. Germline lookup yields CDR1 MDHEN and CDR2 SYDVKM. The CDR3 DNA reads as TGTGCCAGCAGTCGGCAGGCGGGATACACAGATACGCAGTATTTT. Protein sequence: CASSRQAGYTDTQYF.

This clonotype was found a few times. The chain combines TRBV27 with TRBJ2-2; possible D gene TRBD1, 5 bases. CDR1 MNHEY and CDR2 SMNVEV come from the germline V gene (reference sequence). The ends were cut back, 0 bases at V and 6 bases at J, with 17 bases in the middle. The CDR3 has 17 amino acids. The CDR3 sequence: CASSLSPVRVMAGELFF. CDR3 nucleotide sequence: TGTGCCAGCAGTTTATCACCGGTCAGGGTAATGGCCGGGGAGCTGTTTTTT.

There are a few counts of this clonotype. This chain uses TRBV12-3 or TRBV12-4 with TRBJ2-5; D unresolved. V was cut by 4 bases and J by 3 bases, with 6 bases left in between. The CDR3 runs 12 residues. The CDR3 sequence: CASSSSEETQYF. CDR3 in DNA: TGTGCCAGCAGTTCAAGTGAAGAGACCCAGTACTTC.

This clonotype was found a few times. The V gene is TRBV20-1, the J gene TRBJ1-1; tentatively, D is TRBD1 (5 bases). Germline V gene data show CDR1 as DFQATT and CDR2 as SNEGSKA (reference sequence). The CDR3 totals 14 residues. V shed 5 bases and J shed 6 bases, with 19 bases lying between them. The CDR3 sequence: CSAPREGREAEAFF. CDR3 in DNA: TGCAGTGCTCCCAGGGAGGGGAGAGAGGCTGAAGCTTTCTTT.

Ten or more counts support this clonotype. The V gene is TRBV5-1, the J gene TRBJ2-1, with 8 bases identical to TRBD2. V was pared by 5 bases and J by 0 bases, with 7 bases of the junction left unmatched. Germline CDR1 and CDR2: SGHRS and YFSETQ. There are 16 residues in the CDR3. Here the CDR3 reads CASSRGGRSSYNEQFF. CDR3 DNA sequence: TGCGCCAGCAGTCGGGGGGGGCGGAGCTCCTACAATGAGCAGTTCTTC.

This clonotype has just a few counts. The J gene is TRBJ2-1, the V gene TRBV5-1, with D unclear. Per the germline V gene, CDR1 is SGHRS and CDR2 is YFSETQ. The V gene lost 0 bases and the J gene lost 7 bases, with 8 bases spanning the gap. The CDR3 loop spans 13 amino acids. CDR3: CASSLVVGNEQFF. As DNA, the CDR3 is TGCGCCAGCAGCTTGGTGGTAGGGAATGAGCAGTTCTTC.

This clonotype was detected many times. The J gene is TRBJ2-2, the V gene TRBV12-3 or TRBV12-4; TRBD1 agrees at 10 bases. V lost 6 bases and J lost 5; bases outside the gene matches: 15. The CDR3 sequence is 18 residues long. The CDR3 sequence: CASSNRDRGLTGTGELFF. DNA for the CDR3: TGTGCCAGCAGCAACCGGGACAGGGGTCTCACGGGAACCGGGGAGCTGTTTTTT.

This clonotype has a handful of counts. This rearrangement joins TRBV12-3 or TRBV12-4 to TRBJ2-2; no reliable D call. CDR3 length: 16 residues. Trimming shortened V by 0 bases and J by 0 bases, and 8 bases separated the two germline ends. The CDR3 protein is CASSLAHGANTGELFF. The CDR3 nucleotides read TGTGCCAGCAGTTTAGCGCACGGCGCGAACACCGGGGAGCTGTTTTTT.

This clonotype was detected ten times or more. V is TRBV2 and J is TRBJ1-5, with 8 bases lining up with TRBD1. Germline loops: CDR1 SNHLY, CDR2 FYNNEI. Losses at the gene ends were 4 bases for V and 6 bases for J; bases not matched to a gene: 2. The CDR3 is 13 amino acids. The CDR3: CASSGQGIQPQHF. Here the CDR3 DNA reads TGTGCCAGCAGTGGACAGGGGATTCAGCCCCAGCATTTT.

This clonotype has just a few counts. V usage is TRBV28 and J usage is TRBJ1-4; no clear D. Trimming pared 5 bases from V and 11 bases from J, leaving 9 bases between. The CDR3 extends over 11 amino acids. The germline V gene has CDR1 MDHEN and CDR2 SYDVKM. The CDR3 DNA follows: TGTGCCAGCAGTAACGAACTGAAACTGTTTTTT. Residues: CASSNELKLFF.

This clonotype was seen at least ten times. The chain employs TRBV27 and TRBJ1-2; D not resolved. The CDR3 has 12 amino acids. V was clipped by 4 bases and J by 6 bases, with 9 bases between them. Germline V gene sequence: CDR1 MNHEY, CDR2 SMNVEV (reference sequence). The CDR3 loop is CASSSGYDGYTF. Here the CDR3 DNA reads TGTGCCAGCAGTTCGGGCTACGATGGCTACACCTTC.